These 10 T cell receptor beta chains came from one sample sequenced in a study of blood T cell repertoires in COVID-19. Assay used: immunoSEQ multiplex PCR; TCRdb lists only in-frame clones, some missing. Of some 160,000 clones listed, more than 75% are singletons. Material: PBMCs or T cells enriched from blood (not recorded which). Receptors originate from a woman aged 45 to 65 who had recovered from COVID-19.

V is TRBV18 and J is TRBJ1-4; D is perhaps TRBD1 (6 bases). Germline V gene lookup returns CDR1 KGHSH and CDR2 LQKENI. Trimming stripped 0 bases from V and 4 bases from J, with 12 bases between. This CDR3 has 16 amino acids. The CDR3 reads CASSPPNRVDNEKLFF. CDR3 DNA sequence: TGTGCCAGCTCACCACCAAACAGGGTCGATAATGAAAAACTGTTTTTT.

The chain carries TRBV7-2 and TRBJ2-3; a possible D gene is TRBD2 (6 bases). Germline values: CDR1 SGHTA, CDR2 FQGNSA. CDR3 length: 15 amino acids. V lost 5 bases and J lost 0, with 12 bases in between. This CDR3 is CASSRSRGSTDTQYF. Written as DNA, the CDR3 is TGTGCCAGCAGCCGCTCCCGGGGGAGCACAGATACGCAGTATTTT.

J is TRBJ1-5 and V is TRBV10-3; maybe TRBD1 (5 bases). CDR3 size: 14 residues. The V end lost 2 bases, the J end lost 5 bases, and 10 bases lay between the germline ends. Per the germline V gene, CDR1 is ENHRY and CDR2 is SYGVKD. Written as DNA, the CDR3 is TGTGCCATCAGTGAGGGGGGGAAGGATCAGCCCCAGCATTTT. Amino acids: CAISEGGKDQPQHF.

The rearrangement uses TRBV6-5 and TRBJ2-6, with TRBD1 as a possible D gene (7 bases). The V gene's germline CDR1 is MNHEY and CDR2 SVGAGI. V lost 6 bases and J 1 base, leaving 10 bases between the germline ends. CDR3 length: 15 residues. DNA of the CDR3: TGTGCCAGCAGGCCAGGGGGGTCTGGGGCCAACGTCCTGACTTTC. This encodes CASRPGGSGANVLTF.

The chain is built from TRBV4-1 and TRBJ2-5, with D maybe TRBD2 (7 bases). V lost 0 bases and J lost 6, with 23 bases in between. CDR3 length: 18 residues. Germline loops: CDR1 MGHRA, CDR2 YSYEKL. The CDR3 DNA follows: TGCGCCAGCAGCCAAGACGGGGGCGACGGGACTACGAGGAAGACCCAGTACTTC. Its translation: CASSQDGGDGTTRKTQYF.

CDR3 sequence reads: CASSDPRLGQPNTGELFF. The CDR3 DNA reads as TGTGCCAGCAGCGATCCTCGCCTGGGACAGCCGAACACCGGGGAGCTGTTTTTT. The V call is TRBV9, the J call TRBJ2-2; 7 positions agree with TRBD1. The CDR3 spans 18 residues. The V segment lost 3 bases and the J segment 0 bases; nucleotides outside the gene matches: 11. CDR1 SGDLS and CDR2 YYNGEE come from the germline V gene.

The chain links TRBV11-2 to TRBJ1-2; 9 bases match TRBD1. The V segment lost 7 bases and the J segment 7 bases; nucleotides outside the gene matches: 10. Germline lookup yields CDR1 SGHAT and CDR2 FQNNGV. This CDR3 is 14 amino acids long. The CDR3 loop reads CASTLQGAFRGYTF. CDR3 coding DNA: TGTGCCAGCACGCTACAGGGGGCTTTTCGTGGCTACACCTTC.

This clone was recorded once. V gene TRBV7-9 combines with J gene TRBJ1-1; D call uncertain. V lost 4 bases, J lost 7 bases, and 7 bases lay in between. This CDR3 has 11 amino acids. The germline V gene encodes CDR1 SEHNR and CDR2 FQNEAQ (reference sequence). The CDR3 is CASSSEYEAFF. CDR3 in DNA: TGTGCCAGCAGCTCCGAGTATGAAGCTTTCTTT.

This clone was recorded a few times. The chain couples TRBV6-5 to TRBJ1-5; 7 nucleotides agree with TRBD1. The CDR3 spans 16 residues. Germline assignment: CDR1 MNHEY and CDR2 SVGAGI. V gave up 3 bases and J gave up 6 bases; unmatched junction bases: 11. The CDR3 reads CASSYGQGDRGQPQHF. As DNA, the CDR3 is TGTGCCAGCAGTTATGGTCAGGGGGACCGCGGTCAGCCCCAGCATTTT.

The V call is TRBV6-2 or TRBV6-3, the J call TRBJ1-2; 7 bases agree with TRBD1. The length of the CDR3 is 14 residues. V shed 0 bases and J 6 bases; nucleotides not matched to a gene: 4. From germline, CDR1 is MNHEY and CDR2 SVGEGT. The CDR3 sequence is CASSYSTGSHGYTF. The CDR3 region has the DNA TGTGCCAGCAGTTACTCGACAGGGAGTCATGGCTACACCTTC.